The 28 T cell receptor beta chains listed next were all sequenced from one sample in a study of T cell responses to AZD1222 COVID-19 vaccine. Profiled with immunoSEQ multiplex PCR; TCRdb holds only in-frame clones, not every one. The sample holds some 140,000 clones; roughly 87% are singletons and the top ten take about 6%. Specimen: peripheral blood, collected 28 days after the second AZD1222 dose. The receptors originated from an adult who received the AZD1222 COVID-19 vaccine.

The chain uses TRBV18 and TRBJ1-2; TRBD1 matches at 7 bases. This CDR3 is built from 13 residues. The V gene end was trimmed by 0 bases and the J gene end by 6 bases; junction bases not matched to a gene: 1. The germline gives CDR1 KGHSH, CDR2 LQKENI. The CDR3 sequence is CASSPPGQNGYTF. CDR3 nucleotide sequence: TGTGCCAGCTCACCACCGGGACAGAATGGCTACACCTTC.

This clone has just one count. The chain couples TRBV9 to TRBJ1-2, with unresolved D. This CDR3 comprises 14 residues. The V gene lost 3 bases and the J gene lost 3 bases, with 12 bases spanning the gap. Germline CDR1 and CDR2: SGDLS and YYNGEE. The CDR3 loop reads CASSEAGRDYGYTF. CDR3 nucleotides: TGTGCCAGCAGCGAGGCGGGGAGGGACTATGGCTACACCTTC.

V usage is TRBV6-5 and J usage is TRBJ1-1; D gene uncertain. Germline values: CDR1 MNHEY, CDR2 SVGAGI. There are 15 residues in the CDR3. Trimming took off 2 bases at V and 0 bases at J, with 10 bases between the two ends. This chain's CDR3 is CASSYRQSMNTEAFF. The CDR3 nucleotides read TGTGCCAGCAGTTACCGGCAGTCGATGAACACTGAAGCTTTCTTT.

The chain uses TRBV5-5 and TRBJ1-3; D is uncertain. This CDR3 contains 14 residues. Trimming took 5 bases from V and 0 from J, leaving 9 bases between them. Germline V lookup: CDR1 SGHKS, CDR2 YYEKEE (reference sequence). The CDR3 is CASRLQSSGNTIYF. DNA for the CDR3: TGTGCCAGCAGACTACAGAGCTCTGGAAACACCATATATTTT.

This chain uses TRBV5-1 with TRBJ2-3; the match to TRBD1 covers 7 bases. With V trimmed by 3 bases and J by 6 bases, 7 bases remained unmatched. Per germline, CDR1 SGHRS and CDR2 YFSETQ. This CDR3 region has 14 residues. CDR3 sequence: CASSSGQTRDTQYF. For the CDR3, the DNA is TGCGCCAGCAGCTCGGGACAGACCAGGGATACGCAGTATTTT.

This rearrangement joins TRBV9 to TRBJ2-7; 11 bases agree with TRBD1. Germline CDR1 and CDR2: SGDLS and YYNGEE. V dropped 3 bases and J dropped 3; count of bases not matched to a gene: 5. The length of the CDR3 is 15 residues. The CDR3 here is CASSAGQGAFYEQYF. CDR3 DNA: TGTGCCAGCAGCGCCGGACAGGGGGCCTTCTACGAGCAGTACTTC.

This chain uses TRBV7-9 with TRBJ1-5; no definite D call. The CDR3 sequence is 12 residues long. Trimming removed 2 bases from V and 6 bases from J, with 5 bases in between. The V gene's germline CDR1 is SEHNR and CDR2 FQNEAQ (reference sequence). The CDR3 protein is CASSLSTQPQHF. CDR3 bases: TGTGCCAGCAGCTTATCCACTCAGCCCCAGCATTTT.

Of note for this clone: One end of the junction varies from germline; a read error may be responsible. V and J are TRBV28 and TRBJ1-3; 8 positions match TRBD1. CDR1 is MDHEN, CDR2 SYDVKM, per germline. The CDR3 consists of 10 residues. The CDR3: CASSPGTGLF. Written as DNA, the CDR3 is TGTGCCAGCAGCCCCGGGACAGGCCTTTTT.

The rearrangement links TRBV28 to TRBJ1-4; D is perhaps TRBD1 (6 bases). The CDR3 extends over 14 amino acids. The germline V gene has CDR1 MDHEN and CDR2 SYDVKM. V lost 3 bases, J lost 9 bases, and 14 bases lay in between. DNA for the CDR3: TGTGCCAGCAGTTTTGGGGGCTCTGGAAAAAAACTGTTTTTT. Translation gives CASSFGGSGKKLFF.

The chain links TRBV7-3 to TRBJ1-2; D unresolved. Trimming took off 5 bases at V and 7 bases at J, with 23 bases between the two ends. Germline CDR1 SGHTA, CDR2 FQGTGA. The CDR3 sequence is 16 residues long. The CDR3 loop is CASSPHPVIGEGGYTF. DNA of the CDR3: TGTGCCAGCAGCCCCCACCCCGTAATAGGCGAAGGTGGCTACACCTTC.

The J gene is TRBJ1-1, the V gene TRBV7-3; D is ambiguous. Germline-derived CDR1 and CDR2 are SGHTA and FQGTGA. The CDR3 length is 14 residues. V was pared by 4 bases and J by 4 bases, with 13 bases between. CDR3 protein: CASSSGQGRTEAFF. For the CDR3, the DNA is TGTGCCAGCAGCTCTGGCCAAGGGCGCACTGAAGCTTTCTTT.

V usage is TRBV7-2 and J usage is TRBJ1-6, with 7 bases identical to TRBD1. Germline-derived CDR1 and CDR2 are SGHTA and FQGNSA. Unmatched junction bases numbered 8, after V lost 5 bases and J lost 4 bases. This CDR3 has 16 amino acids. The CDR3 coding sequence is TGTGCCAGCAGCCATTGGGACAGATTGTATAATTCACCCCTCCACTTT. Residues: CASSHWDRLYNSPLHF.

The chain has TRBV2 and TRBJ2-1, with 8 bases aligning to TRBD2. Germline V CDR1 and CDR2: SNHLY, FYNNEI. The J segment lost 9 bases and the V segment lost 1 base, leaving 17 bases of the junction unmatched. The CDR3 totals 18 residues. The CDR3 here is CASSEVPPGREGLTEQFF. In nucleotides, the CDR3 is TGTGCCAGCAGTGAAGTCCCCCCGGGCCGGGAGGGCCTCACTGAGCAGTTCTTC.

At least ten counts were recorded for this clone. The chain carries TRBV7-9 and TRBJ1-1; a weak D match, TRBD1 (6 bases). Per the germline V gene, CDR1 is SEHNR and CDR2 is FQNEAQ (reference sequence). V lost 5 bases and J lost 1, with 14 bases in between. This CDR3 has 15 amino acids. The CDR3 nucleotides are TGTGCCAGCAGCATCGCGGGACACCCGAACACTGAAGCTTTCTTT. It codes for CASSIAGHPNTEAFF. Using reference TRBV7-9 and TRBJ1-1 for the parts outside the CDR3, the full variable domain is DTGVSQNPRHKITKRGQNVTFRCDPISEHNRLYWYRQTLGQGPEFLTYFQNEAQLEKSRLLSDRFSAERPKGSFSTLEIQRTEQGDSAMYLCASSIAGHPNTEAFFGQGTRLTVV.

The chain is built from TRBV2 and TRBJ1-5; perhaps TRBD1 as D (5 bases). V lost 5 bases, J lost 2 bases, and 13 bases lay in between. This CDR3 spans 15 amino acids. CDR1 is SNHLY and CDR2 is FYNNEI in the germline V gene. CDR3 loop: CASSQGSGGNQPQHF. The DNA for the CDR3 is TGTGCCAGCAGTCAGGGTTCGGGGGGCAATCAGCCCCAGCATTTT. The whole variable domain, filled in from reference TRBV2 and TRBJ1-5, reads EPEVTQTPSHQVTQMGQEVILRCVPISNHLYFYWYRQILGQKVEFLVSFYNNEISEKSEIFDDQFSVERPDGSNFTLKIRSTKLEDSAMYFCASSQGSGGNQPQHFGDGTRLSIL.

The CDR3 here is CASSVGDLNYGYTF. DNA for the CDR3: TGTGCCAGCAGCGTAGGGGACCTTAACTATGGCTACACCTTC. The J gene is TRBJ1-2, the V gene TRBV9, with D maybe TRBD1 (5 bases). Germline V CDR1 and CDR2: SGDLS, YYNGEE. CDR3 size: 14 residues. Trimming left V 0 bases short and J 1 base short, with 7 bases between. Full variable domain (missing parts from reference TRBV9 and TRBJ1-2): DSGVTQTPKHLITATGQRVTLRCSPRSGDLSVYWYQQSLDQGLQFLIQYYNGEERAKGNILERFSAQQFPDLHSELNLSSLELGDSALYFCASSVGDLNYGYTFGSGTRLTVV.

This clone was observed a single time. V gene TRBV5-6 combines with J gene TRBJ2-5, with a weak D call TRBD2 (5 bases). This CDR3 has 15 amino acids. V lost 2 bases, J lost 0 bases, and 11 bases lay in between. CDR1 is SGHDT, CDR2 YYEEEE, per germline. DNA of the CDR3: TGTGCCAGCAGCTTTTTCGGGCGGGACCAAGAGACCCAGTACTTC. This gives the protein CASSFFGRDQETQYF.

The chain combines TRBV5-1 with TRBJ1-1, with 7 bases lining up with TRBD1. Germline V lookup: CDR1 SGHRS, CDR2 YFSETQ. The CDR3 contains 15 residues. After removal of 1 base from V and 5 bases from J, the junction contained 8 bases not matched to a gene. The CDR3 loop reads CASSLLGGGKTEAFF. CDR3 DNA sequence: TGCGCCAGCAGCTTGTTAGGAGGGGGCAAAACTGAAGCTTTCTTT.

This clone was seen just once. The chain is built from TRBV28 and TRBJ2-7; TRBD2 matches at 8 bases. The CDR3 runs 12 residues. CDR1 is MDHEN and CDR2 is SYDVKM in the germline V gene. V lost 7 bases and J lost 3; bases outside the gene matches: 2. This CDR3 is CASTGGGYEQYF. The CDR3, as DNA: TGTGCCAGCACCGGGGGGGGCTACGAGCAGTACTTC.

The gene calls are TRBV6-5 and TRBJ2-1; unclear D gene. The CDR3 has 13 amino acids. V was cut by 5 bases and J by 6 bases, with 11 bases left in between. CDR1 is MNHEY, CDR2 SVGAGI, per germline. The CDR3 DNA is TGTGCCAGCAGTACAGACGGTGTCAATGAGCAGTTCTTC. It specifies CASSTDGVNEQFF.

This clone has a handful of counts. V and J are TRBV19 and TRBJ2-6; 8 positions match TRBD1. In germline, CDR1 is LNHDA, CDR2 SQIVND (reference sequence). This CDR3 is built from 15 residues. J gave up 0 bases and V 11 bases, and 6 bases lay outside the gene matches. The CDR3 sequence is CAGGTGSSGANVLTF. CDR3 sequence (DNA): TGTGCCGGGGGGACAGGTAGCTCTGGGGCCAACGTCCTGACTTTC.

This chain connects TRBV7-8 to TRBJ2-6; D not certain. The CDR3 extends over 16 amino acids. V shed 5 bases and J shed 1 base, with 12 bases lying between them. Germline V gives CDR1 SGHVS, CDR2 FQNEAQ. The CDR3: CASSLDHGSGANVLTF. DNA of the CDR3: TGTGCCAGCAGCCTCGATCACGGGTCTGGGGCCAACGTCCTGACTTTC.

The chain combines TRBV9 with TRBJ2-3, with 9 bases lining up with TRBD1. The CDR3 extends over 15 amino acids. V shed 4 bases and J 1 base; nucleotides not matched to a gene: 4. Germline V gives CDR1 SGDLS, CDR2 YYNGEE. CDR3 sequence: CASSSRQGGTDTQYF. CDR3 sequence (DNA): TGTGCCAGCAGCTCGCGACAGGGGGGCACAGATACGCAGTATTTT.

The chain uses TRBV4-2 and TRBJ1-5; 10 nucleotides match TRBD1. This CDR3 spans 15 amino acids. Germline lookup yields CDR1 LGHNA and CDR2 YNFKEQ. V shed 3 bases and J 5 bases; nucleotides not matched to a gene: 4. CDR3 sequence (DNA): TGTGCCAGCAGCCAGACCGGACAGGGGGATCAGCCCCAGCATTTT. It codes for CASSQTGQGDQPQHF.

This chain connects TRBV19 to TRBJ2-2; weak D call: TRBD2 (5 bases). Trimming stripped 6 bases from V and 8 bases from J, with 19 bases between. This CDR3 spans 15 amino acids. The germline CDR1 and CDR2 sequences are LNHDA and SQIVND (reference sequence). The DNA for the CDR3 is TGTGCCAGTAGCCACGAAGGAGGTCAACCGGGGGAGCTGTTTTTT. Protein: CASSHEGGQPGELFF.

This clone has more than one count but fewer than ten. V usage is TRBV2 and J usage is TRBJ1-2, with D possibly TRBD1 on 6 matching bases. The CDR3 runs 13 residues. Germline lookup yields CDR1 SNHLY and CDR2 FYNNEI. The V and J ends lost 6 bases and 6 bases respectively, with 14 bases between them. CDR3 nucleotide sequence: TGTGCCAGCAGAGTGCAACAGGGACATGGCTACACCTTC. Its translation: CASRVQQGHGYTF.

The CDR3 nucleotides are TGTGCCACCGGAACCAGTTTGGCTACGCAGTATTTT. It yields the protein CATGTSLATQYF. The chain employs TRBV24-1 and TRBJ2-3; D call uncertain. Trimming took 9 bases from V and 8 from J, leaving 14 bases between them. This CDR3 spans 12 amino acids. CDR1 is KGHDR and CDR2 is SFDVKD in the germline V gene.

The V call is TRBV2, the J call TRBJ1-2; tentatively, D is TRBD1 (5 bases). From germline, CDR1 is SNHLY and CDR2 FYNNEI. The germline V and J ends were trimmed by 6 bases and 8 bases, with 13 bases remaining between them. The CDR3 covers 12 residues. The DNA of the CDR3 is TGTGCCAGCAGAACTTCAGGGCAGGGCTACACCTTC. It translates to CASRTSGQGYTF.